Listed below are T cell receptor beta chains from one sample, sequenced in a study of T cells in tuberculosis. Generated by immunoSEQ multiplex PCR, the TCRdb table keeps only in-frame clones and is missing some. The sample includes 85,000 to 100,000 clones, approximately 91% seen only once; the top ten take approximately 2%. Material: CD1b-GMM tetramer-negative cells sorted from PBMCs. The receptors stem from an adult woman with latent tuberculosis. Each CDR3 is given with its conserved first and last residue. The D gene is left open where the match is weak. Part of the rows lack a size; the others show once, few, many or a class for expanded clones.

V gene	clone size	D gene	J gene	CDR3 protein	CDR3 DNA
TRBV6-1	NA	TRBD1	TRBJ1-4	CASSPRTGNEKLFF	TGTGCCAGCAGCCCTAGGACAGGGAATGAAAAACTGTTTTTT
TRBV7-6	NA	NA	TRBJ1-1	CASSLGAGLVTEAFF	TGTGCCAGCAGCTTGGGGGCAGGGCTGGTAACTGAAGCTTTCTTT
TRBV6-5	NA	TRBD1	TRBJ1-5	CASRQGDHSNQPQHF	TGTGCCAGCAGGCAGGGGGACCATAGCAATCAGCCCCAGCATTTT
TRBV14	NA	TRBD2	TRBJ2-5	CASSQDPSGGARRETQYF	TGTGCCAGCAGCCAAGATCCTAGCGGGGGGGCGCGTCGGGAGACCCAGTACTTC
TRBV30	once	NA	TRBJ1-2	CAWSRDRPYGYTF	TGTGCCTGGAGTAGAGACAGACCCTATGGCTACACCTTC
TRBV15	NA	TRBD2	TRBJ2-1	CATSRDVSGGYNEQFF	TGTGCCACCAGCAGAGATGTAAGCGGGGGGTACAATGAGCAGTTCTTC
TRBV7-8	NA	NA	TRBJ2-2	CASSLVGLQAANTGELFF	TGTGCCAGCAGCTTAGTCGGTTTACAGGCTGCGAACACCGGGGAGCTGTTTTTT
TRBV10-1	NA	TRBD1	TRBJ2-1	CASSESTGEQFF	TGCGCCAGCAGTGAGTCGACAGGGGAGCAGTTCTTC
TRBV28	NA	TRBD1	TRBJ1-1	CASSLTGVYTEAFF	TGTGCCAGCAGTTTGACAGGGGTGTACACTGAAGCTTTCTTT
TRBV4-3	NA	TRBD2	TRBJ2-1	CASSQDSGGTNEQFF	TGCGCCAGCAGCCAAGACTCGGGGGGTACGAATGAGCAGTTCTTC
TRBV5-4	NA	NA	TRBJ1-1	CASSLGGWVPTEAFF	TGTGCCAGCAGCTTGGGAGGGTGGGTTCCCACTGAAGCTTTCTTT
TRBV27	NA	NA	TRBJ1-5	CASSLGRRQPQHF	TGTGCCAGCAGTTTAGGGAGACGGCAGCCCCAGCATTTT
TRBV6-5	NA	NA	TRBJ1-6	CASSYWQGENSPLHF	TGTGCCAGCAGTTACTGGCAGGGTGAGAATTCACCCCTCCACTTT
TRBV28	NA	NA	TRBJ1-1	CASKTNTEAFF	TGTGCCAGCAAAACAAACACTGAAGCTTTCTTT
TRBV9	NA	TRBD2	TRBJ2-6	CASSARRGASGGGANVLTF	TGTGCCAGCAGCGCCAGGCGGGGGGCCAGCGGTGGGGGGGCCAACGTCCTGACTTTC
TRBV7-9	few	TRBD1	TRBJ1-6	CASSLSGTGGNSPLHF	TGTGCCAGCAGCTTATCAGGGACAGGGGGTAATTCACCCCTCCACTTT
TRBV7-6	NA	NA	TRBJ2-4	CASSKGGLAKNIQYF	TGTGCCAGCAGCAAAGGGGGTCTAGCCAAAAACATTCAGTACTTC
TRBV6-1	NA	NA	TRBJ1-6	CASSDLAVNNSPLHF	TGTGCCAGCAGTGATCTGGCAGTAAATAATTCACCCCTCCACTTT
TRBV27	NA	NA	TRBJ1-1	CASSREGDTEAFF	TGTGCCAGCAGTAGGGAGGGGGACACTGAAGCTTTCTTT
TRBV4-1	NA	TRBD2	TRBJ2-1	CASSQVGLGSEQFF	TGCGCCAGCAGCCAAGTGGGACTAGGAAGTGAGCAGTTCTTC
TRBV5-1	NA	TRBD1	TRBJ1-6	CASSDGQGGNSPLHF	TGCGCCAGCAGCGACGGACAGGGTGGTAATTCACCCCTCCACTTT
TRBV30	NA	NA	TRBJ1-6	CAWSVPGNNSPLHF	TGTGCCTGGAGTGTACCAGGGAATAATTCACCCCTCCACTTT
TRBV30	NA	NA	TRBJ2-7	CAWREAGEQYF	TGTGCCTGGAGGGAAGCGGGCGAGCAGTACTTC
TRBV6-6	NA	NA	TRBJ2-1	CASSRNEQFF	TGTGCCAGCAGTCGCAATGAGCAGTTCTTC
TRBV4-1	NA	NA	TRBJ1-2	CASSHPGGGGYTF	TGCGCCAGCAGCCATCCGGGAGGTGGTGGCTACACCTTC
TRBV30	NA	NA	TRBJ1-6	CAWTNRAHSPLHF	TGTGCCTGGACGAACAGGGCTCATTCACCCCTCCACTTT
TRBV6-1	NA	NA	TRBJ2-5	CASSARAGRLETQYF	TGTGCCAGCAGTGCACGGGCAGGGAGGTTAGAGACCCAGTACTTC
TRBV5-6	NA	TRBD2	TRBJ2-3	CASSISGLAGDTQYF	TGTGCCAGCAGCATCTCCGGACTAGCGGGAGATACGCAGTATTTT
TRBV7-9	NA	TRBD1	TRBJ2-3	CASSLDRDDEDTQYF	TGTGCCAGCAGCTTGGACAGGGACGATGAAGATACGCAGTATTTT
TRBV18	NA	TRBD1	TRBJ1-3	CASSPRDRVQNTIYF	TGTGCCAGCTCACCCCGAGACAGGGTCCAAAACACCATATATTTT
TRBV10-3	once	TRBD1	TRBJ1-5	CAISEMEGGFSGNQPQHF	TGTGCCATCAGTGAGATGGAAGGGGGCTTTTCGGGCAATCAGCCCCAGCATTTT
TRBV7-9	NA	TRBD1	TRBJ1-2	CASSLTGTGMALGYTF	TGTGCCAGCAGCCTGACCGGGACAGGGATGGCGCTTGGCTACACCTTC
TRBV19	once	TRBD2	TRBJ2-2	CASRSGRGANTGELFF	TGTGCCAGTAGATCCGGCCGGGGGGCGAACACCGGGGAGCTGTTTTTT
TRBV9	once	NA	TRBJ2-1	CASSAGTSNNEQFF	TGTGCCAGCAGCGCCGGGACTTCCAACAATGAGCAGTTCTTC
TRBV10-3	NA	TRBD1	TRBJ1-2	CATNRDRGSYGYTF	TGTGCCACCAATCGGGACAGGGGTTCATATGGCTACACCTTC
TRBV5-4	few	NA	TRBJ2-5	CASSPAGRGGETQYF	TGTGCCAGCAGCCCGGCGGGCAGGGGTGGTGAGACCCAGTACTTC
TRBV27	NA	TRBD2	TRBJ2-3	CASSFQSGTSTDTQYF	TGTGCCAGCAGTTTTCAAAGCGGGACTAGCACAGATACGCAGTATTTT
TRBV6-6	NA	TRBD1	TRBJ2-7	CASSIGDSSYEQYF	TGTGCCAGCAGCATAGGGGACAGCTCCTACGAGCAGTACTTC
TRBV30	once	NA	TRBJ2-1	CAWSDRVGLVLFF	TGTGCCTGGAGTGACAGGGTGGGTCTCGTACTGTTCTTC
TRBV19	few	NA	TRBJ1-5	CASSIAGNQPQHF	TGTGCCAGTAGTATAGCGGGCAATCAGCCCCAGCATTTT
TRBV18	NA	TRBD1	TRBJ1-2	CASSMTGGESYGYTF	TGTGCCAGCTCCATGACAGGGGGCGAAAGCTATGGCTACACCTTC
TRBV5-1	few	NA	TRBJ1-1	CASSHRPRRDTEAFF	TGCGCCAGCAGCCACCGCCCCAGGAGGGACACTGAAGCTTTCTTT
TRBV23-1	once	NA	TRBJ1-1	CASSPLGPGLGGMNTEAFF	TGCGCCAGCAGTCCCCTTGGGCCCGGACTTGGGGGGATGAACACTGAAGCTTTCTTT
TRBV5-1	once	TRBD2	TRBJ2-3	CASSLLAGGTDTQYF	TGCGCCAGCAGCCTCCTAGCGGGGGGGACAGATACGCAGTATTTT
TRBV19	NA	TRBD1	TRBJ1-5	CASSIATGAFQYPQHF	TGTGCCAGTAGTATCGCGACAGGGGCGTTCCAATATCCCCAGCATTTT
TRBV11-3	NA	TRBD1	TRBJ2-1	CASSPGQGARNEQFF	TGTGCCAGCAGCCCGGGACAGGGGGCGAGGAATGAGCAGTTCTTC
TRBV5-1	NA	NA	TRBJ2-2	CASYPGTNTGELFF	TGCGCCAGCTATCCCGGGACGAACACCGGGGAGCTGTTTTTT
TRBV7-6	NA	NA	TRBJ2-2	CASSAVRTGELFF	TGTGCCAGCAGCGCCGTGAGGACCGGGGAACTGTTTTTT
TRBV5-4	NA	NA	TRBJ1-2	CASSLSWGDGYTF	TGTGCCAGCAGCTTGTCTTGGGGAGATGGCTACACCTTC
TRBV6-1	NA	NA	TRBJ1-5	CASSEAHFEGNQPQHF	TGTGCCAGCAGTGAAGCCCACTTCGAGGGCAATCAGCCCCAGCATTTT
TRBV6-4	few	NA	TRBJ2-2	CASSSTATGELFF	TGTGCCAGCAGTTCGACAGCGACCGGGGAGCTGTTTTTT
TRBV4-2	NA	TRBD2	TRBJ2-2	CASSQDRFSGANTGELFF	TGTGCCAGCAGCCAAGATAGGTTTAGCGGGGCGAACACCGGGGAGCTGTTTTTT
TRBV30	NA	NA	TRBJ1-1	CAWSRFSRALGTEAFF	TGTGCCTGGAGCCGGTTCTCGAGGGCGCTTGGGACTGAAGCTTTCTTT
TRBV7-9	NA	NA	TRBJ1-1	CASSLGQTVGEAFF	TGTGCCAGCAGCTTGGGGCAGACAGTCGGCGAAGCTTTCTTT
TRBV25-1	NA	TRBD2	TRBJ2-3	CASAGGGQGDTQYF	TGTGCCTCTGCGGGAGGAGGGCAGGGGGATACGCAGTATTTT